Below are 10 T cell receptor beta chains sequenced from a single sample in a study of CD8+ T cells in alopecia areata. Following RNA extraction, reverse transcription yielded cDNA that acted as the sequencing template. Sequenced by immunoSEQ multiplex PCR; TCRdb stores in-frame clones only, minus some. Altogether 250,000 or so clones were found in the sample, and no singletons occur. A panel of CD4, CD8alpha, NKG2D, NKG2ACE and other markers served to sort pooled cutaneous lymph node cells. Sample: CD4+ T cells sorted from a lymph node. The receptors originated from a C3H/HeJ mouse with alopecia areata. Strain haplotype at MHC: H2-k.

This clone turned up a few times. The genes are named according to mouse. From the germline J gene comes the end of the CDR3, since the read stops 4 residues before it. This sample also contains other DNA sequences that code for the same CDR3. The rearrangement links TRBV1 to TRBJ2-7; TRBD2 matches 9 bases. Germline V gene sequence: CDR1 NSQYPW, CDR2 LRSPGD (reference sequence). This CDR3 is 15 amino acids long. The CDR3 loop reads CTCSADLLGGYEQYF. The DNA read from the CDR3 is TGCACCTGCAGTGCAGATTTACTGGGGGGTTAT. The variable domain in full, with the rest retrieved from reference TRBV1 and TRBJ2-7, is VTLLEQNPRWRLVPRGQAVNLRCILKNSQYPWMSWYQQDLQKQLQWLFTLRSPGDKEVKSLPGADYLATRVTDTELRLQVANMSQGRTLYCTCSADLLGGYEQYFGPGTRLTVL.

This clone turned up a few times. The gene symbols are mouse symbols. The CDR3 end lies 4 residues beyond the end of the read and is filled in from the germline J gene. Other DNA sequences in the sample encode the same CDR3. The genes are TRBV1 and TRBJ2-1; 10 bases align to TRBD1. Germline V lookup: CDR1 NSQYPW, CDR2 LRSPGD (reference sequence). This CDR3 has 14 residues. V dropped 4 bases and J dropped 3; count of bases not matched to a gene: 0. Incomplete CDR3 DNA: TGCACCTGCAGTGGGGACAGGGGCTATGCT. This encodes CTCSGDRGYA. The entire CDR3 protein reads CTCSGDRGYAEQFF.

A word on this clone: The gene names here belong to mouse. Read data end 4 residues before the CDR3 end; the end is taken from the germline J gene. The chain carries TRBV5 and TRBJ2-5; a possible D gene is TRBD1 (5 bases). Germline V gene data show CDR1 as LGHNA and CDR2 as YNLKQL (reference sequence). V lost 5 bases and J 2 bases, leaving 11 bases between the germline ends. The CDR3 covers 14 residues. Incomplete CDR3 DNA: TGTGCCAGCAGCAGACAGCTTGCCCAAGAC. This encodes CASSRQLAQD. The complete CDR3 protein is CASSRQLAQDTQYF.

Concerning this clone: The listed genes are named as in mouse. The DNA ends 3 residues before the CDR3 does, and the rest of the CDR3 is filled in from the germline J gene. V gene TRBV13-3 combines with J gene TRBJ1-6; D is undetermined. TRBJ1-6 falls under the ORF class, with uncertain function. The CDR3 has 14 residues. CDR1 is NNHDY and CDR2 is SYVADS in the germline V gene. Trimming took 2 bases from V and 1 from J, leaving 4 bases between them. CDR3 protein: CASSDKSYNSPLYF. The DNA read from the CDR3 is TGTGCCAGCAGTGACAAATCCTATAATTCGCCC.

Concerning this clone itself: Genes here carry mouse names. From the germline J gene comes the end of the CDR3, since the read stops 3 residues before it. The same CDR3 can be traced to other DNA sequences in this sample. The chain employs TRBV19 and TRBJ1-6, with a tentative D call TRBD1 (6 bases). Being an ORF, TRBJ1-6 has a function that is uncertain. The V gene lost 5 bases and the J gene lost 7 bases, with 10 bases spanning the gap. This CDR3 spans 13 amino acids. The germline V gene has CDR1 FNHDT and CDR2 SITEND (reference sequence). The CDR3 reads CASSPRGNSPLYF. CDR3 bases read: TGTGCCAGCAGCCCCAGGGGAAATTCGCCC.

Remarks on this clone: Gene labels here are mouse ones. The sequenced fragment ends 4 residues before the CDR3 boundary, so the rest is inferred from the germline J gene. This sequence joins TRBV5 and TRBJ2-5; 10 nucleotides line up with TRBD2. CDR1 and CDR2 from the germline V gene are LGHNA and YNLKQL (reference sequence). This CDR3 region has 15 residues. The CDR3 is CASSQDRDWGDTQYF. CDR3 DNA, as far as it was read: TGTGCCAGCAGCCAAGACCGGGACTGGGGAGAC.

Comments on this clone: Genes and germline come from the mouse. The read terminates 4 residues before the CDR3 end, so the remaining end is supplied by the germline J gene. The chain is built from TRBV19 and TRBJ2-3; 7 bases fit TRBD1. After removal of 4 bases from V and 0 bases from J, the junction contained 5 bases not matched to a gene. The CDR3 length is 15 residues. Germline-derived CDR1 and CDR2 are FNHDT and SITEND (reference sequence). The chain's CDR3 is CASSPRGSSAETLYF. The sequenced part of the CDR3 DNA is TGTGCCAGCAGTCCCAGGGGGTCTAGTGCAGAA.

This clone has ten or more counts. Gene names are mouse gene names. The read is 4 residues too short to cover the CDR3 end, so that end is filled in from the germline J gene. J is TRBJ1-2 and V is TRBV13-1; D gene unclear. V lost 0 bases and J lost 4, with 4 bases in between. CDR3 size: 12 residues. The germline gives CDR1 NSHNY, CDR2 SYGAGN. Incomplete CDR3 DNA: TGTGCCAGCAGTGATGACAGCTCC. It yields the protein CASSDDSS. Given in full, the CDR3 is CASSDDSSDYTF.

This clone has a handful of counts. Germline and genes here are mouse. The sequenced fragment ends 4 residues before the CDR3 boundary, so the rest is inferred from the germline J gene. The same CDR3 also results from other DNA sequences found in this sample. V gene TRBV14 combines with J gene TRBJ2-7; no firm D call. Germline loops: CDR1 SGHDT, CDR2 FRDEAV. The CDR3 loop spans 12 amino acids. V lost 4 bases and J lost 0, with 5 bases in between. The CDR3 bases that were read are TGTGCCAGCAGTCTAAACTCCTAT. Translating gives CASSLNSY. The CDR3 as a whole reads CASSLNSYEQYF. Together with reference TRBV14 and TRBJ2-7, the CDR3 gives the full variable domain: EAGVTQSPRYAVLQEGQAVSFWCDPISGHDTLYWYQQPRDQGPQLLVYFRDEAVIDNSQLPSDRFSAVRPKGTNSTLKIQSAKQGDTATYLCASSLNSYEQYFGPGTRLTVL.

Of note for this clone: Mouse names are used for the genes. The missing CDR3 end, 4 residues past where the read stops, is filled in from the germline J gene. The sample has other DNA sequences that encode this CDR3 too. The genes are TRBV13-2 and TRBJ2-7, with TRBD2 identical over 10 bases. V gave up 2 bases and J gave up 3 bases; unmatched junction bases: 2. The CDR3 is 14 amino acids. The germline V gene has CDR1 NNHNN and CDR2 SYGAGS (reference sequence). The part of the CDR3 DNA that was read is TGTGCCAGCGGTGAGAGACTGGGGGGCTAT. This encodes CASGERLGGY. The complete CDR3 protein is CASGERLGGYEQYF.